This record concerns one T cell receptor beta chain sequence. Its antigen is unidentified. The sample comes from a study of CXCR3-negative and CXCR3-positive naive CD8 T cells. Turning to the study itself: The dataset comprises around 130 million TRB reads in total, with about 1.5 +/- 0.3 million reads per library. Study findings and constraints: Naive CXCR3-positive cells had TRB CDR3s more hydrophobic than those of CXCR3-negative naive cells. The study found comparably high diversity in both naive subsets and much lower diversity in memory CD8+ cells. CXCR3 expression dropped partially after cryopreservation, and most assays relied on fresh PBMCs.

With UMI labels, 5' RACE was used to prepare the TRB cDNA libraries. TCRdb re-analyzed the 5' RACE reads; it lists each CDR3 protein once, without DNA. This sample lists 120,000 or so distinct CDR3 sequences; its ten largest clones have 0.59%. Cells that were CD45RO-CCR7+CD27+CD95- constituted naive CD8+ T cells. CDR3 size: 14 residues. CDR1 KGHDR and CDR2 SFDVKD come from the germline V gene. The source is a human donor in good health. Some clones in this sample may be carry-over from other donors' samples. The sequencing sample was made of naive CXCR3+ CD8+ T cells from blood. The subset here: CD45RO-CCR7+CD27+CD95- naive CD8+ T cells expressing CXCR3 (TNR3+). The chain combines TRBV24-1 with TRBJ2-1; with no DNA, the TCRdb D assignment of TRBD2 cannot be verified. CDR3 sequence: CATSDWGENNEQFF.